This T cell receptor (beta chain) was retrieved from a study of response to subunit inactivated influenza vaccine. TCRdb independently ran MiXCR on the RT-PCR reads; one entry per CDR3 protein. Of hundreds of thousands of distinct CDR3 sequences listed, about 11% are singletons. Trimming stripped 10 bases from V and 7 bases from J, with 18 bases between. This CDR3 is 13 amino acids long. Germline V lookup: CDR1 MNHEY, CDR2 SVGEGT. The chain employs TRBV6-2 or TRBV6-3 and TRBJ2-3; unclear D gene. This TCR was recovered from a man aged 45 to 65 who received an inactivated influenza vaccine. Here the sequenced sample was PBMCs from blood, taken on the day of vaccination. The DNA for the CDR3 is TGTGCCACCCATCCCCATCCGCAAAATACGCAGTATTTT. Its translation is CATHPHPQNTQYF.